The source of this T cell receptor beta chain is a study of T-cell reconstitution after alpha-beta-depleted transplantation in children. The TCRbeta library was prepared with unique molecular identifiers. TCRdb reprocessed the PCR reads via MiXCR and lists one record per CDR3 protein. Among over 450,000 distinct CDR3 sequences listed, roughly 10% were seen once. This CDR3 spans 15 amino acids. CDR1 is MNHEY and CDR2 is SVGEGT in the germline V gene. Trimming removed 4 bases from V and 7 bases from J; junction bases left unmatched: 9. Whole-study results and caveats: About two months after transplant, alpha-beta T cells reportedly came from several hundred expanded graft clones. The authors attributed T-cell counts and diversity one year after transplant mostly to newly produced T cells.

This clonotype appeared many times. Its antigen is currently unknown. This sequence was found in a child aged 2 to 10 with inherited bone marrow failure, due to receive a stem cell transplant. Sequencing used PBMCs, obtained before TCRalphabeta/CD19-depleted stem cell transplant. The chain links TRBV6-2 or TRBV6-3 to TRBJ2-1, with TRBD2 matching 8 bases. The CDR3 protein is CASSFASGPINEQFF. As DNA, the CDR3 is TGTGCCAGCAGTTTCGCTAGCGGGCCGATTAATGAGCAGTTCTTC.